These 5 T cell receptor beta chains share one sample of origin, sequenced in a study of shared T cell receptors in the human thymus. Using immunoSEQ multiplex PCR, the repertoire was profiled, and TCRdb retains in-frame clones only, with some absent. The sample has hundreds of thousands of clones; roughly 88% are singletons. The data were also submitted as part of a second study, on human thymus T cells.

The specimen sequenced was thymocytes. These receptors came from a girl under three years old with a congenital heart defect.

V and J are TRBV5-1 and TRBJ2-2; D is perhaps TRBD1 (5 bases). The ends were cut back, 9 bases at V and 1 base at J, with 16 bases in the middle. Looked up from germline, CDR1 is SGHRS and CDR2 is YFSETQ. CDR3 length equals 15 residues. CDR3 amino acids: CATTLGPGNTGELFF. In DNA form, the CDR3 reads TGCGCCACCACACTGGGGCCGGGGAACACCGGGGAGCTGTTTTTT.

CDR3 region: CASSTALAGVFYGYTF. CDR3 DNA sequence: TGTGCCAGCAGTACCGCCCTCGCAGGGGTGTTCTATGGCTACACCTTC. The V and J genes are TRBV6-6 and TRBJ1-2; possible D gene TRBD1, 6 bases. This CDR3 has 16 residues. V lost 5 bases, J lost 4 bases, and 20 bases lay in between. Per germline, CDR1 MNHNY and CDR2 SVGAGI (reference sequence).

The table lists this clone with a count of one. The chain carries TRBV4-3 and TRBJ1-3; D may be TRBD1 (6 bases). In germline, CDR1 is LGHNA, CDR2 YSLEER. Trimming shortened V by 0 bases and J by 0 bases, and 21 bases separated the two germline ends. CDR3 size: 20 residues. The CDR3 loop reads CASSQDKGQGSPFSGNTIYF. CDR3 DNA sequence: TGCGCCAGCAGCCAAGATAAGGGGCAGGGGTCCCCCTTCTCTGGAAACACCATATATTTT.

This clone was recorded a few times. For the CDR3, the DNA is TGTGCCAGCAGTTTAAAAAAGGTATCGGACAGGGGCACTGAAGCTTTCTTT. Protein sequence: CASSLKKVSDRGTEAFF. The V call is TRBV27, the J call TRBJ1-1; 9 bases match TRBD1. CDR3 length: 17 amino acids. Unmatched junction bases numbered 11, after V lost 2 bases and J lost 4 bases. CDR1 and CDR2 from the germline V gene are MNHEY and SMNVEV (reference sequence).

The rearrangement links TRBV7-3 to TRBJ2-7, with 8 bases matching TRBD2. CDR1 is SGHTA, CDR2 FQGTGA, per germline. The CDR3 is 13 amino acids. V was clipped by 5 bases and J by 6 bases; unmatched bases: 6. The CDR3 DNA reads TGTGCCAGCAGCGCGGGACTAGAGGCCGAGCAGTACTTC. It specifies CASSAGLEAEQYF.